Listed below are T cell receptor beta chains from one sample, sequenced in a study of CD8 T cells in Susac syndrome. MiXCR was run by TCRdb on the immunoSEQ multiplex PCR reads, yielding one entry per CDR3 protein. The sample has 110,000 or so distinct CDR3 sequences; around 94% are singletons. The sample comprised CD4+ T cells from PBMCs. These receptors originate from a human donor in good health. Each CDR3 is given with its conserved first and last residue. D genes are given only for firm matches. A row's size may be missing; if present it is once, few, many or a size class.

CDR3 protein: CSATPGQGGDTEAFF
CDR3 DNA: TGCAGTGCTACGCCGGGACAGGGAGGGGACACTGAAGCTTTCTTT
V gene: TRBV20-1
J gene: TRBJ1-1
clone size: .
D gene: TRBD1

CDR3 protein: CASSQAQQVEAFF
CDR3 DNA: TGCGCCAGCAGCCAGGCCCAACAAGTTGAAGCTTTCTTT
V gene: TRBV4-3
J gene: TRBJ1-1
clone size: .
D gene: .

CDR3 protein: CASSSRTSWETQYF
CDR3 DNA: TGTGCCAGCAGCTCCCGGACTAGCTGGGAGACCCAGTACTTC
V gene: TRBV7-9
J gene: TRBJ2-5
clone size: .
D gene: TRBD2

CDR3 protein: CASSGGSRTGELFF
CDR3 DNA: TGTGCCAGTTCCGGCGGGAGCCGAACCGGGGAGCTGTTTTTT
V gene: TRBV27
J gene: TRBJ2-2
clone size: .
D gene: TRBD2

CDR3 protein: CASGGGLVRGSDTQYF
CDR3 DNA: TGTGCCAGCGGAGGAGGGTTGGTACGTGGGTCGGATACGCAGTATTTT
V gene: TRBV28
J gene: TRBJ2-3
clone size: .
D gene: .

CDR3 protein: CASSSDIWGYGYTF
CDR3 DNA: TGTGCCAGCAGCTCGGACATTTGGGGCTATGGCTACACCTTC
V gene: TRBV5-6
J gene: TRBJ1-2
clone size: .
D gene: .

CDR3 protein: CASRLGGASGSETQYF
CDR3 DNA: TGTGCCAGCCGTTTGGGGGGAGCTAGCGGGAGTGAGACCCAGTACTTC
V gene: TRBV5-4
J gene: TRBJ2-5
clone size: .
D gene: TRBD2

CDR3 protein: CASSEGTGVANEKLFF
CDR3 DNA: TGCGCCAGCAGCGAGGGAACAGGGGTGGCTAATGAAAAACTGTTTTTT
V gene: TRBV5-1
J gene: TRBJ1-4
clone size: .
D gene: TRBD1

CDR3 protein: CASSLEGTNEKLFF
CDR3 DNA: TGTGCCAGCAGCCTAGAGGGTACTAATGAAAAACTGTTTTTT
V gene: TRBV11-2
J gene: TRBJ1-4
clone size: .
D gene: .

CDR3 protein: CASSSIQGNYEQYF
CDR3 DNA: TGCGCCAGCAGCTCAATACAGGGAAACTACGAGCAGTACTTC
V gene: TRBV5-1
J gene: TRBJ2-7
clone size: .
D gene: .

CDR3 protein: CASSLGSGANSGANVLTF
CDR3 DNA: TGTGCCAGCAGCTTAGGTTCCGGGGCCAACTCTGGGGCCAACGTCCTGACTTTC
V gene: TRBV5-6
J gene: TRBJ2-6
clone size: once
D gene: .

CDR3 protein: CASSESMTGLFGYTF
CDR3 DNA: TGTGCCAGCAGTGAATCCATGACAGGCCTCTTTGGCTACACCTTC
V gene: TRBV2
J gene: TRBJ1-2
clone size: .
D gene: .

CDR3 protein: CASSYAREVLRAFF
CDR3 DNA: TGTGCCAGCAGTTACGCCAGGGAGGTTTTACGAGCTTTCTTT
V gene: TRBV6-5
J gene: TRBJ1-1
clone size: .
D gene: .

CDR3 protein: CASSPTGLAGVTQYF
CDR3 DNA: TGTGCCAGCAGCCCCACCGGACTAGCGGGCGTGACCCAGTACTTC
V gene: TRBV5-5
J gene: TRBJ2-5
clone size: .
D gene: TRBD2

CDR3 protein: CASSYSGGPPDTQYF
CDR3 DNA: TGTGCCAGCAGTTACTCTGGGGGCCCTCCAGATACGCAGTATTTT
V gene: TRBV6-5
J gene: TRBJ2-3
clone size: .
D gene: .

CDR3 protein: CAWSGLAGVGETQYF
CDR3 DNA: TGTGCCTGGAGCGGACTAGCGGGAGTGGGGGAGACCCAGTACTTC
V gene: TRBV30
J gene: TRBJ2-5
clone size: once
D gene: TRBD2

CDR3 protein: CASSPFEVFYGYTF
CDR3 DNA: TGTGCCAGCAGTCCGTTCGAGGTTTTCTATGGCTACACCTTC
V gene: TRBV12-3/TRBV12-4
J gene: TRBJ1-2
clone size: .
D gene: .

CDR3 protein: CASSLWETQYF
CDR3 DNA: TGTGCCAGCAGCTTATGGGAGACCCAGTACTTC
V gene: TRBV5-8
J gene: TRBJ2-5
clone size: few
D gene: .

CDR3 protein: CASSDPQGEQYF
CDR3 DNA: TGCGCCAGCAGCGATCCCCAGGGGGAGCAGTACTTC
V gene: TRBV5-1
J gene: TRBJ2-7
clone size: .
D gene: .

CDR3 protein: CAWTGTGGYTIYF
CDR3 DNA: TGTGCCTGGACCGGGACAGGGGGATACACCATATATTTT
V gene: TRBV30
J gene: TRBJ1-3
clone size: .
D gene: TRBD1

CDR3 protein: CASSQDTDTGELFF
CDR3 DNA: TGTGCCAGCAGCCAAGATACGGACACCGGGGAGCTGTTTTTT
V gene: TRBV3-1
J gene: TRBJ2-2
clone size: .
D gene: .

CDR3 protein: CASSYGASAQYF
CDR3 DNA: TGTGCCAGCAGTTACGGGGCTTCGGCCCAGTACTTC
V gene: TRBV6-6
J gene: TRBJ2-5
clone size: .
D gene: .

CDR3 protein: CASSPTTDTQYF
CDR3 DNA: TGTGCCAGCTCACCTACCACAGATACGCAGTATTTT
V gene: TRBV7-2
J gene: TRBJ2-3
clone size: few
D gene: .

CDR3 protein: CASRIPGTSGRNEQFF
CDR3 DNA: TGTGCCAGCAGAATACCTGGGACTAGCGGGAGGAATGAGCAGTTCTTC
V gene: TRBV6-2/TRBV6-3
J gene: TRBJ2-1
clone size: .
D gene: TRBD2

CDR3 protein: CASSSDQIYNEQFF
CDR3 DNA: TGTGCCAGCAGTTCCGATCAGATCTACAATGAGCAGTTCTTC
V gene: TRBV6-2/TRBV6-3
J gene: TRBJ2-1
clone size: .
D gene: .

CDR3 protein: CASTRRVNTEAFF
CDR3 DNA: TGTGCCAGCACCCGCCGGGTGAACACTGAAGCTTTCTTT
V gene: TRBV28
J gene: TRBJ1-1
clone size: .
D gene: .

CDR3 protein: CASSNGRTQETQYF
CDR3 DNA: TGTGCCAGCTCGAACGGGAGGACCCAAGAGACCCAGTACTTC
V gene: TRBV7-2
J gene: TRBJ2-5
clone size: .
D gene: TRBD2

CDR3 protein: CASSSTSGTGETQYF
CDR3 DNA: TGTGCCAGCAGCTCGACTAGCGGGACGGGAGAGACCCAGTACTTC
V gene: TRBV7-6
J gene: TRBJ2-5
clone size: .
D gene: TRBD2

CDR3 protein: CSARLAGGIYNEQFF
CDR3 DNA: TGCAGTGCCCGACTAGCGGGAGGGATCTACAATGAGCAGTTCTTC
V gene: TRBV20-1
J gene: TRBJ2-1
clone size: .
D gene: TRBD2

CDR3 protein: CASSSGSKNQETQYF
CDR3 DNA: TGTGCCAGCAGTTCAGGTTCCAAGAACCAAGAGACCCAGTACTTC
V gene: TRBV3-1
J gene: TRBJ2-5
clone size: .
D gene: .

CDR3 protein: CASSLRQYHEQYF
CDR3 DNA: TGTGCCAGCAGTTTACGGCAGTACCACGAGCAGTACTTC
V gene: TRBV27
J gene: TRBJ2-7
clone size: .
D gene: .

CDR3 protein: CASSLQGHNSPLHF
CDR3 DNA: TGTGCCAGCAGCCTACAGGGGCATAATTCACCCCTCCACTTT
V gene: TRBV3-1
J gene: TRBJ1-6
clone size: .
D gene: TRBD1

CDR3 protein: CASSIRRTDLAGNEQFF
CDR3 DNA: TGTGCCAGCAGCATAAGACGGACAGATTTGGCGGGTAATGAGCAGTTCTTC
V gene: TRBV11-1
J gene: TRBJ2-1
clone size: .
D gene: .

CDR3 protein: CASSLLGGQPQHF
CDR3 DNA: TGTGCCAGCAGCTTGTTAGGGGGTCAGCCCCAGCATTTT
V gene: TRBV5-5
J gene: TRBJ1-5
clone size: .
D gene: .

CDR3 protein: CASRIQAGANVLTF
CDR3 DNA: TGTGCCAGCAGAATACAGGCTGGGGCCAACGTCCTGACTTTC
V gene: TRBV6-2/TRBV6-3
J gene: TRBJ2-6
clone size: .
D gene: .

CDR3 protein: CASSFGVGETQYF
CDR3 DNA: TGTGCCAGCAGCTTCGGGGTTGGGGAGACCCAGTACTTC
V gene: TRBV7-3
J gene: TRBJ2-5
clone size: .
D gene: .

CDR3 protein: CAWSVGMEIGNTIYF
CDR3 DNA: TGTGCCTGGAGTGTAGGGATGGAGATTGGAAACACCATATATTTT
V gene: TRBV30
J gene: TRBJ1-3
clone size: few
D gene: .

CDR3 protein: CSAAQGGTEAFF
CDR3 DNA: TGCAGTGCTGCGCAGGGGGGGACTGAAGCTTTCTTT
V gene: TRBV20-1
J gene: TRBJ1-1
clone size: .
D gene: TRBD1

CDR3 protein: CSARAGVSNTEAFF
CDR3 DNA: TGCAGTGCTAGAGCAGGGGTGTCGAACACTGAAGCTTTCTTT
V gene: TRBV20-1
J gene: TRBJ1-1
clone size: .
D gene: .

CDR3 protein: CASSIGLLPERNEQFF
CDR3 DNA: TGCGCCAGCAGCATTGGACTGCTGCCCGAACGGAATGAGCAGTTCTTC
V gene: TRBV5-1
J gene: TRBJ2-1
clone size: .
D gene: .

CDR3 protein: CASSLFPGELFF
CDR3 DNA: TGTGCCAGCAGTTTATTCCCCGGGGAGCTGTTTTTT
V gene: TRBV12-3/TRBV12-4
J gene: TRBJ2-2
clone size: .
D gene: .

CDR3 protein: CATIAWGADYEQYF
CDR3 DNA: TGTGCCACCATCGCCTGGGGCGCCGACTACGAGCAGTACTTC
V gene: TRBV24-1
J gene: TRBJ2-7
clone size: .
D gene: .

CDR3 protein: CASGLVLRGRDQPQHF
CDR3 DNA: TGTGCTAGTGGTTTGGTCCTGAGGGGACGCGATCAGCCCCAGCATTTT
V gene: TRBV12-5
J gene: TRBJ1-5
clone size: .
D gene: .

CDR3 protein: CAWSPDRSSYNSPLHF
CDR3 DNA: TGTGCCTGGAGTCCGGACCGGAGCTCCTATAATTCACCCCTCCACTTT
V gene: TRBV30
J gene: TRBJ1-6
clone size: .
D gene: .

CDR3 protein: CANKDNGNTIYF
CDR3 DNA: TGTGCCAACAAGGACAACGGAAACACCATATATTTT
V gene: TRBV28
J gene: TRBJ1-3
clone size: once
D gene: .

CDR3 protein: CASSYRQGGTGELFF
CDR3 DNA: TGTGCCAGCAGTTACCGACAGGGGGGCACCGGGGAGCTGTTTTTT
V gene: TRBV12-3/TRBV12-4
J gene: TRBJ2-2
clone size: .
D gene: TRBD1

CDR3 protein: CASSLLGTSREQFF
CDR3 DNA: TGTGCCAGCAGTTTATTGGGCACCTCCCGTGAGCAGTTCTTC
V gene: TRBV27
J gene: TRBJ2-1
clone size: .
D gene: .

CDR3 protein: CASRIQGDRYGYTF
CDR3 DNA: TGTGCCAGTAGGATACAGGGAGACCGGTATGGCTACACCTTC
V gene: TRBV19
J gene: TRBJ1-2
clone size: .
D gene: .

CDR3 protein: CATSDFGQETQYF
CDR3 DNA: TGTGCCACCAGTGATTTTGGGCAAGAGACCCAGTACTTC
V gene: TRBV24-1
J gene: TRBJ2-5
clone size: .
D gene: .

CDR3 protein: CASQRQGLLQETQYF
CDR3 DNA: TGTGCCAGCCAACGTCAGGGGCTGTTGCAAGAGACCCAGTACTTC
V gene: TRBV27
J gene: TRBJ2-5
clone size: .
D gene: .

CDR3 protein: CATSDAKEGEEVQFF
CDR3 DNA: TGTGCCACCAGTGATGCGAAGGAGGGGGAGGAGGTGCAGTTCTTC
V gene: TRBV24-1
J gene: TRBJ2-1
clone size: .
D gene: .

CDR3 protein: CASSDLSGRLSYNEQFF
CDR3 DNA: TGTGCCAGCAGTGACCTCTCCGGGAGGCTCTCCTACAATGAGCAGTTCTTC
V gene: TRBV6-1
J gene: TRBJ2-1
clone size: .
D gene: TRBD2